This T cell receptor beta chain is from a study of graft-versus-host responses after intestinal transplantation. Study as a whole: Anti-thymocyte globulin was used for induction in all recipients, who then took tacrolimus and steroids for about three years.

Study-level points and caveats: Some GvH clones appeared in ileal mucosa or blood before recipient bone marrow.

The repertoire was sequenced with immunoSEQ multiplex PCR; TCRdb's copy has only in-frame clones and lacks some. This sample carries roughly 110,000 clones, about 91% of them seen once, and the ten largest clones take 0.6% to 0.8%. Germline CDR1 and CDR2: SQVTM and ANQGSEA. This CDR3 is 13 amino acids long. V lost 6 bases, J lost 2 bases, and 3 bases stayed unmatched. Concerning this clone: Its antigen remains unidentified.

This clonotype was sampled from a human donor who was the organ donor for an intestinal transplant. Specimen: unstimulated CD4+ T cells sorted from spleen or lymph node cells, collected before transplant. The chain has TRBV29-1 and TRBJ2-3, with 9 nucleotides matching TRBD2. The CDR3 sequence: CSVRLADTDTQYF. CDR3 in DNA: TGCAGCGTACGACTAGCGGACACAGATACGCAGTATTTT.